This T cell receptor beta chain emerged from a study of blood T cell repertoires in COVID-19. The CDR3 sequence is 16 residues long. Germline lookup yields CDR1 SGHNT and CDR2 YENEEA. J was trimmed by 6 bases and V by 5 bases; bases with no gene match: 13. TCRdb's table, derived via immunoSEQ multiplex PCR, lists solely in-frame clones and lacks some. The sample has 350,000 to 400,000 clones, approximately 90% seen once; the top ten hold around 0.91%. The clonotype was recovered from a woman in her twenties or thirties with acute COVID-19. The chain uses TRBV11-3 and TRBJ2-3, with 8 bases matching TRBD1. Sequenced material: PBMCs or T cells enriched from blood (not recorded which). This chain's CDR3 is CASSPRGQGATDTQYF. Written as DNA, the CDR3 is TGTGCCAGCAGCCCAAGAGGACAGGGTGCGACGGATACGCAGTATTTT.